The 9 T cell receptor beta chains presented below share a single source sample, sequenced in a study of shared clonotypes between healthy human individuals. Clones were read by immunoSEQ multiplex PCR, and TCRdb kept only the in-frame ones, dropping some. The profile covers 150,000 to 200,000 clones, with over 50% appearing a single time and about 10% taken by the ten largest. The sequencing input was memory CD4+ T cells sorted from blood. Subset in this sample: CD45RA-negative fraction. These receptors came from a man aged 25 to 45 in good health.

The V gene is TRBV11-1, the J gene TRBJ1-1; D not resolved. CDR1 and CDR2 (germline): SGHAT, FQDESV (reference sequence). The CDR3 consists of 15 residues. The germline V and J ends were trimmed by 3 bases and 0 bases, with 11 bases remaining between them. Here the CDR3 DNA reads TGTGCCAGCAGCTTGTGGGTTTTGGTGAACACTGAAGCTTTCTTT. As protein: CASSLWVLVNTEAFF.

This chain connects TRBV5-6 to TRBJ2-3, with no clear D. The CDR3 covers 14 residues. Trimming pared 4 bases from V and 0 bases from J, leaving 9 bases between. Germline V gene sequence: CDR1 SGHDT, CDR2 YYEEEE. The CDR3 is CASSPRWSTDTQYF. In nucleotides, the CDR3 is TGTGCCAGCAGCCCGCGGTGGAGCACAGATACGCAGTATTTT.

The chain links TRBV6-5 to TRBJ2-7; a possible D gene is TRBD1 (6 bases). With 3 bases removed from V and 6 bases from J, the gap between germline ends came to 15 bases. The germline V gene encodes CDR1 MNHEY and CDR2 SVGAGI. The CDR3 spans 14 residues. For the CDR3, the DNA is TGTGCCAGCAGTTATAGTACAGGGTTAAGCGAGCAGTACTTC. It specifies CASSYSTGLSEQYF.

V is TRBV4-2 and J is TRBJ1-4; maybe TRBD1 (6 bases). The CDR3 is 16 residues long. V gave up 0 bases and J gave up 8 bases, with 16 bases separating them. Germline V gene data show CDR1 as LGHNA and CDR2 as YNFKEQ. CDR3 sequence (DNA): TGTGCCAGCAGCCAAGATTCGTCAGGGGTGGAGGAAAAACTGTTTTTT. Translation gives CASSQDSSGVEEKLFF.

The CDR3 protein is CASSPVGQPDYGYTF. CDR3 nucleotides: TGTGCCAGCAGCCCGGTTGGCCAACCAGACTATGGCTACACCTTC. The chain uses TRBV7-2 and TRBJ1-2, with D uncertain. Germline assignment: CDR1 SGHTA and CDR2 FQGNSA. Trimming shortened V by 5 bases and J by 3 bases, and 16 bases separated the two germline ends. CDR3 length: 15 amino acids. The full variable domain, completed using reference TRBV7-2 and TRBJ1-2, is GAGVSQSPSNKVTEKGKDVELRCDPISGHTALYWYRQSLGQGLEFLIYFQGNSAPDKSGLPSDRFSAERTGGSVSTLTIQRTQQEDSAVYLCASSPVGQPDYGYTFGSGTRLTVV.

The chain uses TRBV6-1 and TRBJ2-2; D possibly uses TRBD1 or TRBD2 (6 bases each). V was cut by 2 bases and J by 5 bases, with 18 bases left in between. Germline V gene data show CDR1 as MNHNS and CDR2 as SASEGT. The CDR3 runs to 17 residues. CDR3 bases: TGTGCCAGCAGTGAATATGGAAAGGGGGGCGGGACCGGGGAGCTGTTTTTT. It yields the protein CASSEYGKGGGTGELFF.

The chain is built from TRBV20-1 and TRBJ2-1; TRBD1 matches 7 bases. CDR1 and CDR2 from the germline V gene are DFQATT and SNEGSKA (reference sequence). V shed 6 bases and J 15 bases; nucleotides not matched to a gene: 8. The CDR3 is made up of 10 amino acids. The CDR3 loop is CSASSGGRFF. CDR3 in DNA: TGCAGTGCCTCCTCAGGGGGTAGGTTCTTC.

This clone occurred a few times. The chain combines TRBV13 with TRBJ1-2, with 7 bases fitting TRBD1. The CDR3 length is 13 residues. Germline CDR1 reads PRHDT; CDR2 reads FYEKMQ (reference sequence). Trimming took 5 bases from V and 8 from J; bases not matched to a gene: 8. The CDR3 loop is CASSTGVGPGYTF. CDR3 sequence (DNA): TGTGCCAGCAGCACAGGGGTTGGCCCGGGCTACACCTTC.

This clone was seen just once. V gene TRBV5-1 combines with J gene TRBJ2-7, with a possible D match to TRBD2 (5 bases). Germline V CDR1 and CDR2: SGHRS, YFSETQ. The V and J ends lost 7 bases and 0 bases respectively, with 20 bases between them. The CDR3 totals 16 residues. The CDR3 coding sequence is TGCGCCAGCCGTCCGACTGGAACGACTATCTCCTACGAGCAGTACTTC. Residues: CASRPTGTTISYEQYF.